The 17 T cell receptor beta chains below come from one sample, sequenced in a study of T-cell memory formation after mild COVID-19. TCRdb itself ran the 5' RACE reads through MiXCR, one entry per CDR3 protein. The sample shows about 180,000 distinct CDR3 sequences, 15% to 20% of them seen only once. The sample comprised PBMCs or a T cell subset sorted from them (not recorded which). These receptors all stem from an adult woman who had mild COVID-19 (a few samples of this study predate the infection). Cell type and time point are not known.

This clonotype turned up a few times. The J gene is TRBJ2-1, the V gene TRBV12-3 or TRBV12-4, with TRBD1 matching over 7 bases. CDR3 length equals 15 residues. The V and J ends lost 6 bases and 7 bases, in that order; junction bases with no gene match: 12. The CDR3 nucleotides are TGTGCCAGCAGAAAACAGGGGAACAGGGGTAATGAGCAGTTCTTC. Translation gives CASRKQGNRGNEQFF.

The chain is built from TRBV6-6 and TRBJ2-1; TRBD2 might be the D (5 bases). CDR3 length: 17 amino acids. V was cut by 4 bases and J by 5 bases, with 21 bases left in between. In germline, CDR1 is MNHNY, CDR2 SVGAGI (reference sequence). This chain's CDR3 is CASSSRRGSSVHNEQFF. In nucleotides, the CDR3 is TGTGCCAGCAGTTCCCGGCGAGGAAGTAGCGTACACAATGAGCAGTTCTTC.

This clonotype showed up just a few times. This rearrangement joins TRBV19 to TRBJ1-1; D not resolved. Germline V gene data show CDR1 as LNHDA and CDR2 as SQIVND (reference sequence). This CDR3 comprises 14 residues. Trimming removed 6 bases from V and 0 bases from J, with 11 bases in between. The CDR3 nucleotides are TGTGCCAGTAGAAACAGTGATATGAACACTGAAGCTTTCTTT. Translating gives CASRNSDMNTEAFF.

The V and J genes are TRBV5-5 and TRBJ2-1; D unclear. The CDR3 covers 12 residues. Deletions cut 4 bases from V and 10 bases from J, with 12 bases between. CDR1 is SGHKS, CDR2 YYEKEE, per germline (reference sequence). CDR3 coding DNA: TGTGCCAGCAGCATCCCCCTCGGAGAGCAGTTCTTC. Its protein is CASSIPLGEQFF.

This clonotype has only a few counts. Here the CDR3 reads CASSLEGWSIRVEQYF. For the CDR3, the DNA is TGTGCCAGCAGCTTAGAGGGATGGTCGATACGGGTCGAGCAGTACTTC. The chain uses TRBV7-2 and TRBJ2-7; D is ambiguous. There are 16 residues in the CDR3. Trimming shortened V by 1 base and J by 6 bases, and 19 bases separated the two germline ends. CDR1 and CDR2 (germline): SGHTA, FQGNSA.

To note about this clonotype: The junction differs from germline at one of its ends, possibly a read error. The chain combines TRBV12-3 or TRBV12-4 with TRBJ1-1; D is possibly TRBD1 (6 bases). CDR3 length equals 12 residues. CDR3 residues: CASRPSLGGAFF. The CDR3 DNA sequence: TGTGCGAGCAGACCCTCGTTAGGGGGGGCTTTCTTT.

The chain joins TRBV7-2 to TRBJ1-3; a possible D gene is TRBD1 (5 bases). The CDR3 is 16 residues long. The V end was cut by 1 base, the J end by 3 bases, with 13 bases between. Germline assignment: CDR1 SGHTA and CDR2 FQGNSA. The CDR3 sequence: CASSLGGHTLGNTIYF. The CDR3, as DNA: TGTGCCAGCAGCTTAGGTGGACATACCCTTGGAAACACCATATATTTT.

The genes are TRBV20-1 and TRBJ2-1; 11 positions agree with TRBD2. Germline CDR1 is DFQATT and CDR2 is SNEGSKA (reference sequence). The CDR3 length is 14 residues. The V and J ends lost 5 bases and 0 bases, in that order; junction bases with no gene match: 0. The CDR3 DNA follows: TGCAGTGCTGGGACTAGCGGCTCCTACAATGAGCAGTTCTTC. Residues: CSAGTSGSYNEQFF.

V usage is TRBV4-1 and J usage is TRBJ2-1, with 11 bases that match TRBD1. Looked up from germline, CDR1 is MGHRA and CDR2 is YSYEKL. V shed 2 bases, J shed 12 bases, and the junction held 9 bases outside the gene matches. The CDR3 is 15 residues long. The CDR3 protein is CASSQRTWDRGGQFF. In DNA form, the CDR3 reads TGCGCCAGCAGCCAACGAACCTGGGACAGGGGGGGGCAGTTCTTC.

This chain joins TRBV7-3 and TRBJ1-6, with TRBD1 identical over 10 bases. The trim removed 5 bases at V and 10 bases at J, leaving 5 bases unmatched. This CDR3 contains 14 residues. Germline CDR1 reads SGHTA; CDR2 reads FQGTGA. The CDR3 DNA follows: TGTGCCAGCAGCACCGGGACAGGGGTCTCACCCCTCCACTTT. It translates to CASSTGTGVSPLHF.

The J gene is TRBJ2-1, the V gene TRBV20-1, with a possible D match to TRBD2 (7 bases). The CDR3 is made up of 14 amino acids. With 5 bases removed from V and 4 bases from J, the gap between germline ends came to 15 bases. Germline V gene lookup returns CDR1 DFQATT and CDR2 SNEGSKA (reference sequence). This CDR3 is CSAARGGRYNEQFF. The DNA for the CDR3 is TGCAGTGCTGCAAGGGGGGGACGATACAATGAGCAGTTCTTC.

The table lists this clonotype with a few counts. J is TRBJ2-3 and V is TRBV6-5; D is tentatively TRBD1 or TRBD2 (7 bases each). The length of the CDR3 is 15 residues. The germline V and J ends were trimmed by 8 bases and 5 bases, with 20 bases remaining between them. Germline V gene sequence: CDR1 MNHEY, CDR2 SVGAGI. This CDR3 reads CASSLRGGPGDTQYF. CDR3 nucleotide sequence: TGTGCCAGCTCACTCAGGGGGGGGCCGGGAGATACGCAGTATTTT.

The CDR3 protein is CASSLADRVTEAFF. The CDR3 DNA reads as TGTGCCAGCAGCTTAGCGGACAGGGTGACTGAAGCTTTCTTT. This chain joins TRBV7-8 and TRBJ1-1; 8 positions agree with TRBD1. The germline gives CDR1 SGHVS, CDR2 FQNEAQ. CDR3 size: 14 residues. V lost 0 bases, J lost 5 bases, and 2 bases stayed unmatched.

In its sample, this clonotype was seen a few times. The J gene is TRBJ2-4, the V gene TRBV29-1; TRBD1 might be the D (6 bases). There are 15 residues in the CDR3. The V end lost 4 bases, the J end lost 0 bases, and 13 bases lay between the germline ends. CDR1 is SQVTM and CDR2 is ANQGSEA in the germline V gene. CDR3 coding DNA: TGCAGCGTTGTAAGGGGGTTGGGAGCCAAAAACATTCAGTACTTC. Amino acid sequence: CSVVRGLGAKNIQYF.

The rearrangement links TRBV4-2 to TRBJ2-5; D gene uncertain. The V and J ends lost 0 bases and 9 bases respectively, with 5 bases between them. This CDR3 is built from 11 residues. In germline, CDR1 is LGHNA, CDR2 YNFKEQ. The CDR3 loop reads CASSQDEAQYF. DNA for the CDR3: TGTGCCAGCAGCCAAGACGAGGCCCAGTACTTC.

This clonotype has just a few counts. The chain has TRBV29-1 and TRBJ2-3, with 9 nucleotides matching TRBD1. Trimming took 6 bases from V and 3 from J; bases not matched to a gene: 10. The germline V gene encodes CDR1 SQVTM and CDR2 ANQGSEA. The CDR3 extends over 15 amino acids. The CDR3 protein is CSVSSGTGRTDTQYF. The CDR3 DNA follows: TGCAGCGTCTCCAGCGGGACAGGGAGGACAGATACGCAGTATTTT.

The sample holds a few counts of this clonotype. The gene calls are TRBV7-8 and TRBJ2-1; D perhaps matches TRBD2 (6 bases). The CDR3 extends over 15 amino acids. Germline lookup yields CDR1 SGHVS and CDR2 FQNEAQ. Trimming stripped 5 bases from V and 9 bases from J, with 20 bases between. This chain's CDR3 is CASSPGLYPTSEQFF. CDR3 nucleotide sequence: TGTGCCAGCAGCCCCGGACTATACCCTACCAGTGAGCAGTTCTTC.